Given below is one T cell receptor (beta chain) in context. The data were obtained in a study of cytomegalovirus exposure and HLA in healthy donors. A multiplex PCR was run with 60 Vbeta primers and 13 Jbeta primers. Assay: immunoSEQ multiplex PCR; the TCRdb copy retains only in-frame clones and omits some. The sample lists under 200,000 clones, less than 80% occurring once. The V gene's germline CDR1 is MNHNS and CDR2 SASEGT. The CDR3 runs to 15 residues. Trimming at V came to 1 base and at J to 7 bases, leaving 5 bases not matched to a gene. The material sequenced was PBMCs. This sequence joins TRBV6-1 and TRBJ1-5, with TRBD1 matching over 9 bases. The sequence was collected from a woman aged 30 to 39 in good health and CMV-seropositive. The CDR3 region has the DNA TGTGCCAGCAGTGAAGAGTGGGACAGGGCCCAGCCCCAGCATTTT. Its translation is CASSEEWDRAQPQHF.